The source of this T cell receptor (beta chain) is a study of blood T cell repertoires in COVID-19. The overall study: Samples came from the United States, Italy and Spain, spanning acute and convalescent COVID-19.

Trimming removed 3 bases at V and 2 bases at J, with 7 bases between. The CDR3 spans 13 residues. Per germline, CDR1 PRHDT and CDR2 FYEKMQ (reference sequence). In the authors' methods: Estimation of nucleated cell counts relied on the amplification of reference gene primers. Sequencing used immunoSEQ multiplex PCR; TCRdb keeps in-frame clones, though not all of them. The V and J calls and clone size come from that table; D and trimming were worked out from the DNA. The data hold a few hundred thousand clones, with 89% observed a single time. The gene calls are TRBV13 and TRBJ1-1; perhaps TRBD1 as D (5 bases). The clonotype comes from a woman in her thirties or forties who had recovered from COVID-19. The sequencing sample was made of peripheral blood. The CDR3 loop reads CASSFTGNTEAFF. CDR3 bases: TGTGCCAGCAGCTTTACAGGAAACACTGAAGCTTTCTTT.